Listed below are T cell receptor beta chains from one sample, sequenced in a study of CXCR3-negative and CXCR3-positive naive CD8 T cells. TCRdb reprocessed the 5' RACE reads; each CDR3 protein has one entry and no DNA is given. The sample table includes 84,000 or so distinct CDR3 sequences. Sequencing used naive CXCR3+ CD8+ T cells from blood. Source of these receptors: a human donor in good health. Some clones in this sample may be carry-over from other donors' samples. Each CDR3 is given with its conserved first and last residue.

v_call	j_call	cdr3_aa
TRBV5-1	TRBJ2-1	CASSPPAVSSYNEQFF
TRBV4-3	TRBJ1-1	CASSQGPSWVGSTEAFF
TRBV5-1	TRBJ1-1	CASSLRRDTEAFF
TRBV24-1	TRBJ2-2	CATSDQGKNTGELFF
TRBV25-1	TRBJ2-7	CASSVAYEQYF
TRBV10-3	TRBJ2-7	CAISESNRDSGEQYF
TRBV27	TRBJ1-2	CASSLGVSEGYTF
TRBV4-1	TRBJ2-7	CASSQDPGTGGLGEQYF
TRBV6-5	TRBJ1-2	CASRDARAGTGYTF
TRBV29-1	TRBJ2-7	CSVGVPLSYEQYF
TRBV29-1	TRBJ1-2	CSVEGPRTTAGGYTF
TRBV27	TRBJ2-7	CASSFGTGLNEQYF
TRBV5-1	TRBJ2-7	CASIGQYGEQYF
TRBV20-1	TRBJ1-1	CSVWARNTEAFF
TRBV30	TRBJ2-2	CAWSADLEGRGRIGELFF
TRBV20-1	TRBJ1-2	CSGPGRPGGTNGYTF
TRBV5-1	TRBJ2-7	CASSVTRKGPGEQYF
TRBV28	TRBJ1-3	CASSPYTTGEGDTIYF
TRBV4-1	TRBJ2-1	CASSLERDHEQFF
TRBV6-5	TRBJ2-1	CASSPLAGYFNEKFF
TRBV29-1	TRBJ2-7	CSVSGGAYEQYF
TRBV7-8	TRBJ2-1	CASSLIAGSSYNEQFF
TRBV29-1	TRBJ2-5	CSVGEGMRQETQYF
TRBV11-2	TRBJ2-7	CASSLDIGGFSYEQYF
TRBV7-9	TRBJ1-4	CASSSTRTAANEKLFF
TRBV28	TRBJ2-1	CASSGDSSSYNEQFF
TRBV20-1	TRBJ2-7	CSARDPSQYEQYF
TRBV20-1	TRBJ2-1	CSANLAGASYNEQFF
TRBV7-9	TRBJ2-7	CASSLRQGVYEQYF
TRBV28	TRBJ2-1	CASSLLQTYYNEQFF
TRBV6-2/TRBV6-3	TRBJ1-1	CASTSGGGWSEAFF
TRBV28	TRBJ2-3	CASSASGAGDTQYF
TRBV20-1	TRBJ2-1	CSARPLRDRYNEQFF
TRBV7-3	TRBJ2-3	CASSFTSGITDTQYF
TRBV4-1	TRBJ2-3	CASSQVKNTQYF
TRBV7-6	TRBJ2-3	CASSHTSDNPTDTQYF
TRBV21-1	TRBJ2-5	CASSKETSGGVTYQETQYF
TRBV28	TRBJ2-5	CASRLGLAGAGLQETQYF
TRBV19	TRBJ1-2	CATQLPGASNYGYTF
TRBV29-1	TRBJ1-1	CSVTGQVNTEAFF
TRBV28	TRBJ1-5	CASSLKGQLSNQPQHF
TRBV28	TRBJ2-5	CASSRTGGAETQYF
TRBV12-3/TRBV12-4	TRBJ1-6	CASSHAAGRLSSPLHF
TRBV4-2	TRBJ2-7	CASSPPSDYEQYF
TRBV19	TRBJ1-5	CASSFGTLSNQPQHF
TRBV15	TRBJ2-1	CATSRDDGRMYNEQFF
TRBV29-1	TRBJ1-1	CSVEGQDQSTEAFF
TRBV28	TRBJ2-1	CAIRDRGRSEQFF
TRBV2	TRBJ1-3	CAILQDSGNTIYF
TRBV7-2	TRBJ1-1	CASSLSGGPRNTEAFF
TRBV12-3/TRBV12-4	TRBJ2-7	CASTAGNSYEQYF